Following are 6 T cell receptor beta chains from one sample sequenced in a study of shared clonotypes between healthy human individuals. The assay was immunoSEQ multiplex PCR, and TCRdb's table has in-frame clones only and misses some. The table shows approximately 510,000 clones, with roughly 78% occurring only once. Sequenced sample: PBMCs. Receptors originate from a woman between 35 and 50 years old in good health. Some clones in this sample may be carry-over from other donors' samples.

The V call is TRBV5-1, the J call TRBJ2-2; the match to TRBD2 covers 8 bases. This CDR3 is built from 17 residues. In germline, CDR1 is SGHRS, CDR2 YFSETQ. V lost 0 bases and J lost 5; bases outside the gene matches: 9. CDR3 residues: CASSLGGSGSATGELFF. The CDR3 DNA sequence: TGCGCCAGCAGCTTGGGGGGAAGCGGGAGTGCTACCGGGGAGCTGTTTTTT.

CDR3 nucleotides: TGTGCCAGCTCACCACTACCTATTAACTATGGCTACACCTTC. Residues: CASSPLPINYGYTF. This sequence joins TRBV18 and TRBJ1-2; D ambiguous. V was clipped by 1 base and J by 1 base, with 7 bases between them. The CDR3 runs 14 residues. CDR1 is KGHSH, CDR2 LQKENI, per germline.

The genes are TRBV5-1 and TRBJ2-5, with D possibly being TRBD1 (6 bases). The CDR3 is 15 amino acids. From germline, CDR1 is SGHRS and CDR2 YFSETQ. V was pared by 7 bases and J by 2 bases, with 18 bases between. The CDR3 here is CASEEAGTKQETQYF. The CDR3 DNA is TGCGCCAGCGAGGAGGCCGGGACAAAGCAAGAGACCCAGTACTTC.

The chain uses TRBV5-3 and TRBJ1-1, with 10 bases that match TRBD1. TRBV5-3 is known as an ORF, though its function is uncertain. The CDR3 is 15 residues long. With V trimmed by 2 bases and J by 4 bases, 5 bases remained unmatched. CDR3 sequence reads: CARSLGTGEVTEAFF. CDR3 coding DNA: TGTGCCAGAAGCTTAGGGACAGGGGAAGTCACTGAAGCTTTCTTT.

This clone was observed a handful of times. This chain links TRBV10-2 with TRBJ2-7, with D maybe TRBD2 (6 bases). Germline V gene sequence: CDR1 WSHSY, CDR2 SAAADI. The CDR3 is made up of 16 amino acids. V lost 6 bases, J lost 0 bases, and 18 bases lay in between. The CDR3 here is CASSSVGLPSSYEQYF. The CDR3 DNA sequence: TGCGCCAGCAGCTCCGTGGGACTTCCCAGCTCCTACGAGCAGTACTTC.

Remarks on this clone: Different DNA sequences within this sample yield the same CDR3. CDR3 nucleotides: TGTGCCAGCAGTTTAAGACAGGGCAATCAGCCCCAGCATTTT. Protein: CASSLRQGNQPQHF. The chain carries TRBV27 and TRBJ1-5; a possible D gene is TRBD1 (6 bases). This CDR3 has 14 amino acids. V was trimmed by 2 bases and J by 2 bases, leaving 7 bases between them. Per the germline V gene, CDR1 is MNHEY and CDR2 is SMNVEV (reference sequence).